The rows below give T cell receptor beta chains drawn from one sample of a study of identical twins. TCRdb recomputed calls from the 5' RACE reads with MiXCR, one row per CDR3 protein. The table has 400,000 to 500,000 distinct CDR3 sequences, 14% seen once. This same sample was also part of a study on yellow fever vaccine responses in identical twins.

Sequenced material: CD4+ T cells sorted from blood. Receptors were obtained from a woman aged 18-29 years in good health. Both conserved end residues are part of each CDR3. Each record gives: V gene, J gene, D gene, clone size, CDR3 DNA, CDR3 protein. The D gene is left open where the match is weak. Expanded clones get a size class; other rows say once, few or many, or leave the size out.

v_gene: TRBV29-1; j_gene: TRBJ2-5; d_gene: -; abundance: many; CDR3nt: TGCAGCGTTGACCCTGAACAAGAGACCCAGTACTTC; CDR3aa: CSVDPEQETQYF
v_gene: TRBV12-3/TRBV12-4; j_gene: TRBJ2-7; d_gene: TRBD2; abundance: few; CDR3nt: TGTGCCAGCAGATCGACTAGCGGGAGGCACGAGCAGTACTTC; CDR3aa: CASRSTSGRHEQYF
v_gene: TRBV10-1; j_gene: TRBJ2-7; d_gene: -; abundance: many; CDR3nt: TGCGCCAGCAGTGCCGACGGACGGGACTACGAGCAGTACTTC; CDR3aa: CASSADGRDYEQYF
v_gene: TRBV2; j_gene: TRBJ1-6; d_gene: -; abundance: many; CDR3nt: TGTGCCAGCATACCTCCGGGGACCCTAAATTCACCCCTCCACTTT; CDR3aa: CASIPPGTLNSPLHF
v_gene: TRBV4-1; j_gene: TRBJ2-7; d_gene: -; abundance: -; CDR3nt: TGCGCCAGCAGCCAAGTGGCAGCCTACGAGCTGTACTTC; CDR3aa: CASSQVAAYELYF
v_gene: TRBV28; j_gene: TRBJ1-4; d_gene: -; abundance: few; CDR3nt: TGTGCCAGCAGTCAACAGGGAACTAATGAAAAACTGTTTTTT; CDR3aa: CASSQQGTNEKLFF
v_gene: TRBV7-2; j_gene: TRBJ1-6; d_gene: -; abundance: many; CDR3nt: TGTGCCAGCAGGCCCCCGGTGAATTCACCCCTCCACTTT; CDR3aa: CASRPPVNSPLHF
v_gene: TRBV11-3; j_gene: TRBJ2-1; d_gene: -; abundance: -; CDR3nt: TGTGCCAGCAGCTCAGGGCAGGGCTTCAATGAGCAGTTCTTC; CDR3aa: CASSSGQGFNEQFF
v_gene: TRBV30; j_gene: TRBJ2-7; d_gene: TRBD2; abundance: few; CDR3nt: TGTGCCTGGAGTGTAACGGGGGGAACTTACGAGCAGTACTTC; CDR3aa: CAWSVTGGTYEQYF
v_gene: TRBV3-1; j_gene: TRBJ2-3; d_gene: TRBD2; abundance: once; CDR3nt: TGTGCCAGCAGCCAAGATATCCTAGCGGGTCGCACAGATACGCAGTATTTT; CDR3aa: CASSQDILAGRTDTQYF
v_gene: TRBV6-5; j_gene: TRBJ2-7; d_gene: TRBD1; abundance: -; CDR3nt: TGTGCCAGCAGTTACCCTGGGACAGGGGGCTACGAGCAGTACTTC; CDR3aa: CASSYPGTGGYEQYF
v_gene: TRBV6-4; j_gene: TRBJ2-1; d_gene: TRBD2; abundance: -; CDR3nt: TGTGCCAGCAGTCCACTAGCGGGGGGTCTAACCGATGAGCAGTTCTTC; CDR3aa: CASSPLAGGLTDEQFF
v_gene: TRBV25-1; j_gene: TRBJ2-7; d_gene: -; abundance: many; CDR3nt: TGTGCCAGCACACAGGGACTCTACGAGCAGTACTTC; CDR3aa: CASTQGLYEQYF
v_gene: TRBV3-1; j_gene: TRBJ2-2; d_gene: -; abundance: many; CDR3nt: TGTGCCAGCAGCCAAGGGCTGGTTTATCAGGGGCGTAACACCGGGGAGCTGTTTTTT; CDR3aa: CASSQGLVYQGRNTGELFF
v_gene: TRBV5-6; j_gene: TRBJ2-6; d_gene: -; abundance: few; CDR3nt: TGTGCCAGCAGCTTCACCGCTACTGGGGCCAACGTCCTGACTTTC; CDR3aa: CASSFTATGANVLTF
v_gene: TRBV30; j_gene: TRBJ2-7; d_gene: -; abundance: few; CDR3nt: TGTGCCTGGAGTCGGGACCGAGCCTACGAGCAGTACTTC; CDR3aa: CAWSRDRAYEQYF
v_gene: TRBV18; j_gene: TRBJ1-1; d_gene: -; abundance: -; CDR3nt: TGTGCCAGCTCACCTACCTGGACAGAGAACACTGAAGCTTTCTTT; CDR3aa: CASSPTWTENTEAFF